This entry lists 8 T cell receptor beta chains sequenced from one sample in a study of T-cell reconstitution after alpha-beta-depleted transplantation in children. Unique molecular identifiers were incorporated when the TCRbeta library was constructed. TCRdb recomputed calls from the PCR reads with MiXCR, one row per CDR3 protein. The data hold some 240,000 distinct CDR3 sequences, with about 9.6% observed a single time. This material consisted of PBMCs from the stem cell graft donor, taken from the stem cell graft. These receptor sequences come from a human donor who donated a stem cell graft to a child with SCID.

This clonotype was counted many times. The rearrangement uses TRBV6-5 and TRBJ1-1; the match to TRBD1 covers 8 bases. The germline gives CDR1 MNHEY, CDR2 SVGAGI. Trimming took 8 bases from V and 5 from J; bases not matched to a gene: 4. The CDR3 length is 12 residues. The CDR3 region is CASGTGGTEAFF. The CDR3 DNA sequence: TGTGCCAGCGGCACAGGGGGAACTGAAGCTTTCTTT.

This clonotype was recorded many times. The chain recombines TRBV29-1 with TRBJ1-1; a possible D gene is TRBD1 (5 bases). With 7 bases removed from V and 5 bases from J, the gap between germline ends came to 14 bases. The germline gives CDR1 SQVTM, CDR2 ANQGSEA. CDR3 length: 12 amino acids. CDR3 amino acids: CSALSGGTEAFF. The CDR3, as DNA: TGCAGCGCATTGAGTGGGGGGACTGAAGCTTTCTTT.

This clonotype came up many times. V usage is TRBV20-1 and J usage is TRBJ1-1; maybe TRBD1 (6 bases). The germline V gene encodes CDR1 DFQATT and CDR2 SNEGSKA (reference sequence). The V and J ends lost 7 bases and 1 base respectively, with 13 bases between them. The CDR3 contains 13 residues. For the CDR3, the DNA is TGCAGTGTCGTGGACAGTGCGAACACTGAAGCTTTCTTT. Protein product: CSVVDSANTEAFF.

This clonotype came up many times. In DNA, the CDR3 is TGTGCCAGCAGTTACTTAGGAGGCGGGGGGTCTAGCACAGATACGCAGTATTTT. It translates to CASSYLGGGGSSTDTQYF. The chain links TRBV6-5 to TRBJ2-3; TRBD2 matches at 8 bases. The CDR3 consists of 18 residues. J was trimmed by 0 bases and V by 1 base; bases with no gene match: 9. In germline, CDR1 is MNHEY, CDR2 SVGAGI.

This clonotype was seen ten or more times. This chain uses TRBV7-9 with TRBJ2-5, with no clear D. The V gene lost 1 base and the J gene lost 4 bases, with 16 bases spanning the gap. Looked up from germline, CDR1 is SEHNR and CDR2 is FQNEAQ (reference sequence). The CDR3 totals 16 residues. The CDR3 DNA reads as TGTGCCAGCAGCTTAGTGGCCTCCAGCTTCTCAGAGACCCAGTACTTC. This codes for CASSLVASSFSETQYF.

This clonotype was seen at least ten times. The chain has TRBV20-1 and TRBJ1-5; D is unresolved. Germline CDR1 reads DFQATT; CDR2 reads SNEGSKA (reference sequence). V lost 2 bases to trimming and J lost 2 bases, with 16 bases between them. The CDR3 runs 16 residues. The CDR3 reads CSARSLVGTGNQPQHF. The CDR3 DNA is TGCAGTGCTAGATCGCTAGTCGGTACCGGCAATCAGCCCCAGCATTTT.

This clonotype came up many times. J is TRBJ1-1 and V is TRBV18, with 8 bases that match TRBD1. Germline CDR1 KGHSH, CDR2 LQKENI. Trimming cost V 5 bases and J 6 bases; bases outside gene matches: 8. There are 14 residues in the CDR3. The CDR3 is CASSLQGGAAEAFF. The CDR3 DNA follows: TGTGCCAGCTCATTACAGGGGGGTGCGGCTGAAGCTTTCTTT. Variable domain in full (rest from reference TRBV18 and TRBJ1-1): NAGVMQNPRHLVRRRGQEARLRCSPMKGHSHVYWYRQLPEEGLKFMVYLQKENIIDESGMPKERFSAEFPKEGPSILRIQQVVRGDSAAYFCASSLQGGAAEAFFGQGTRLTVV.

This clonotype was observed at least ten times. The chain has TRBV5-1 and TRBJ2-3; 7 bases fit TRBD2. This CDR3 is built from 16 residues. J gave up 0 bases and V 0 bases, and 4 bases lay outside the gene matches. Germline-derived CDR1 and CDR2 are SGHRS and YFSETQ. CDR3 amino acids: CASSLGPRGSTDTQYF. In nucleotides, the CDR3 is TGCGCCAGCAGCTTGGGTCCGCGGGGGAGCACAGATACGCAGTATTTT.